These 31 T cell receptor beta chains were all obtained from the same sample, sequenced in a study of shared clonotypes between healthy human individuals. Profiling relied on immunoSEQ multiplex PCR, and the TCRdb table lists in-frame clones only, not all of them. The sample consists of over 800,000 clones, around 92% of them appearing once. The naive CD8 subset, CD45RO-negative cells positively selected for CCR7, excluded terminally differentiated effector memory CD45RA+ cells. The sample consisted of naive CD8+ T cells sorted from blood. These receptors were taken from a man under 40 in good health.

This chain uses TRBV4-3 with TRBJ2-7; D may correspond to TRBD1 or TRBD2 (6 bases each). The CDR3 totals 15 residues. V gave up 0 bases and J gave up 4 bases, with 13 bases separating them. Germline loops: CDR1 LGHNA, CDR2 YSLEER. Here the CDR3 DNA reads TGCGCCAGCAGCCAAGAAAGAGGGGGGAATTACGAGCAGTACTTC. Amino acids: CASSQERGGNYEQYF.

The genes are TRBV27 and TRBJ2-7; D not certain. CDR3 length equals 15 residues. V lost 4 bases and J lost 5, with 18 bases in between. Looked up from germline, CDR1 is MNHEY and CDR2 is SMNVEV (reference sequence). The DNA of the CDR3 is TGTGCCAGCAGTTCGCTATCCCCGACTGGCAACGAGCAGTACTTC. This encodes CASSSLSPTGNEQYF.

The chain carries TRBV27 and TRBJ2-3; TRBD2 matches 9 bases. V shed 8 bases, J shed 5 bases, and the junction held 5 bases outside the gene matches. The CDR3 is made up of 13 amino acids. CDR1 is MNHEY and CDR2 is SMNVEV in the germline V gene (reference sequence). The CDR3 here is CASWQAGGDTQYF. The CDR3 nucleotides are TGTGCCAGCTGGCAAGCGGGAGGAGATACGCAGTATTTT.

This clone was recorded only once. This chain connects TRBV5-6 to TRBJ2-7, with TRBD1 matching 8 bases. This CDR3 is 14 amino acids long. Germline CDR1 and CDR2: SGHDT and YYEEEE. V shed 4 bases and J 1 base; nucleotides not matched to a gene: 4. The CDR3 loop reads CASSRTGFSYEQYF. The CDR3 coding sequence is TGTGCCAGCAGCCGGACAGGGTTTTCCTACGAGCAGTACTTC.

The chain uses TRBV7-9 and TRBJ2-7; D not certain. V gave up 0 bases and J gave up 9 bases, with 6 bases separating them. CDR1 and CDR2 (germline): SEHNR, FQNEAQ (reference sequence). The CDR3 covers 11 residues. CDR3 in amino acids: CASSLAMMQYF. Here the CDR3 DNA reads TGTGCCAGCAGCTTAGCGATGATGCAGTACTTC.

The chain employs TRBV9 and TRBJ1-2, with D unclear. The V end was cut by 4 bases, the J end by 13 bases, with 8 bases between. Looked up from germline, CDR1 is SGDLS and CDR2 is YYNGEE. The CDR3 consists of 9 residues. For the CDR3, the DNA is TGTGCCAGCAGCCTCCCCCTCACCTTC. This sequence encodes CASSLPLTF.

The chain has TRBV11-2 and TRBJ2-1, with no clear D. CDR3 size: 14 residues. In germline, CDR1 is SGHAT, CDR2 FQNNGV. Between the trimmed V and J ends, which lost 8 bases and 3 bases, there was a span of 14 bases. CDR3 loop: CASRHPRYYNEQFF. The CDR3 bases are TGTGCCAGCCGTCACCCCAGGTACTACAATGAGCAGTTCTTC.

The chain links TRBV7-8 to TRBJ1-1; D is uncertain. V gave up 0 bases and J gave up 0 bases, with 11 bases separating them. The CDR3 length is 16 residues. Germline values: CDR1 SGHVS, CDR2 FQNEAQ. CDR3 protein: CASSLAVGLLNTEAFF. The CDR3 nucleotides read TGTGCCAGCAGCTTAGCTGTCGGGTTGCTGAACACTGAAGCTTTCTTT.

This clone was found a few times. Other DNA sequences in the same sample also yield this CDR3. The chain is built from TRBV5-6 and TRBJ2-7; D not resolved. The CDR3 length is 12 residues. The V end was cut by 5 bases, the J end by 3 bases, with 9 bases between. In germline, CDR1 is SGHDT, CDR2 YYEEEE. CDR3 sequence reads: CASSPGGYEQYF. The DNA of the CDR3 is TGTGCCAGCAGTCCGGGCGGCTACGAGCAGTACTTC.

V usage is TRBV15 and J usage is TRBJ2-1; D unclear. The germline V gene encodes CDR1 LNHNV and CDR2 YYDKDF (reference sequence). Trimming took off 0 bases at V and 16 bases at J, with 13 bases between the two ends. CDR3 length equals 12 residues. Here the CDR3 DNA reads TGTGCCACCAGCAGAGATTTGGGATCGCCCTTCTTC. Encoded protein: CATSRDLGSPFF. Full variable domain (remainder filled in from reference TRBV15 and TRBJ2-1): DAMVIQNPRYQVTQFGKPVTLSCSQTLNHNVMYWYQQKSSQAPKLLFHYYDKDFNNEADTPDNFQSRRPNTSFCFLDIRSPGLGDTAMYLCATSRDLGSPFFGPGTRLTVL.

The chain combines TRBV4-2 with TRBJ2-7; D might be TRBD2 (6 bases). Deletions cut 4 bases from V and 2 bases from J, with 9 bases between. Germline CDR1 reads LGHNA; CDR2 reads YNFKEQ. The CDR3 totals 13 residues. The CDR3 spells CASSPGGTYEQYF. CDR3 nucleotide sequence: TGTGCCAGCAGCCCCGGAGGGACCTACGAGCAGTACTTC.

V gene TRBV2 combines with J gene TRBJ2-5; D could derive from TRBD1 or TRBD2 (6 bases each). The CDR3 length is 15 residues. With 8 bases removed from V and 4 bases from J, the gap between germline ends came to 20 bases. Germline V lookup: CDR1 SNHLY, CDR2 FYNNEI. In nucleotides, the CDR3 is TGTGCCAGCCTGTGGGGAGGAGGGGGGACAGAGACCCAGTACTTC. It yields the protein CASLWGGGGTETQYF. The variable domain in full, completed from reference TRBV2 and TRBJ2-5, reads EPEVTQTPSHQVTQMGQEVILRCVPISNHLYFYWYRQILGQKVEFLVSFYNNEISEKSEIFDDQFSVERPDGSNFTLKIRSTKLEDSAMYFCASLWGGGGTETQYFGPGTRLLVL.

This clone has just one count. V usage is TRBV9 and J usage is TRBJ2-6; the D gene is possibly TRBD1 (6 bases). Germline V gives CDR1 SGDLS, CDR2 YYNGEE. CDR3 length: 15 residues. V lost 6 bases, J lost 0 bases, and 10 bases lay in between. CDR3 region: CASNLQGSGANVLTF. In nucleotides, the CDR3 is TGTGCCAGCAACTTACAGGGCTCTGGGGCCAACGTCCTGACTTTC.

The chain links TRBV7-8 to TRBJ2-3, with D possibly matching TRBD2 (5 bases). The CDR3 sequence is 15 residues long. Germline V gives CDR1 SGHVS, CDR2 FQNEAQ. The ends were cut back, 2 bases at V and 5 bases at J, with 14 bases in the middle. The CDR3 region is CASSLRGSHVDTQYF. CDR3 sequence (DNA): TGTGCCAGCAGCTTAAGAGGGTCGCACGTAGATACGCAGTATTTT. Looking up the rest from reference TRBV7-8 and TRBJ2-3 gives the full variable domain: GAGVSQSPRYKVAKRGQDVALRCDPISGHVSLFWYQQALGQGPEFLTYFQNEAQLDKSGLPSDRFFAERPEGSVSTLKIQRTQQEDSAVYLCASSLRGSHVDTQYFGPGTRLTVL.

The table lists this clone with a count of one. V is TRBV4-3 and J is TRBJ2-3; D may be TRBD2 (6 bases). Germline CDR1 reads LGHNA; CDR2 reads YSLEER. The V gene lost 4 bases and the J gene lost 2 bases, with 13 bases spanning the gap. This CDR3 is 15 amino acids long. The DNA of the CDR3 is TGCGCCAGCAGCCCGTGGGGCGGGGACACAGATACGCAGTATTTT. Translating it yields CASSPWGGDTDTQYF.

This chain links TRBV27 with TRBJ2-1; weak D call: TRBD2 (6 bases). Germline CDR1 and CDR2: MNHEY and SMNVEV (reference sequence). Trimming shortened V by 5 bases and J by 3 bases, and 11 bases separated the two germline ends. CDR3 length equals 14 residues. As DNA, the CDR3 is TGTGCCAGCAGTGACGGGAGCGACTACAATGAGCAGTTCTTC. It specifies CASSDGSDYNEQFF.

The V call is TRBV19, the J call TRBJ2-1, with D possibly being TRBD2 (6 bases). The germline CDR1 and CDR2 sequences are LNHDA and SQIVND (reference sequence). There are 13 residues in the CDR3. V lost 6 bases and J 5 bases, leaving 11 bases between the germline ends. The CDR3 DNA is TGTGCCAGTAGCCGGGAGTGGGACAATGAGCAGTTCTTC. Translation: CASSREWDNEQFF.

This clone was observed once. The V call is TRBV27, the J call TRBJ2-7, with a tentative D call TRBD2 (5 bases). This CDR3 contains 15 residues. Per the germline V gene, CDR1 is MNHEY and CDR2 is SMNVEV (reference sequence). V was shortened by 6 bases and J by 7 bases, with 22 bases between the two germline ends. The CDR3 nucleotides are TGTGCCAGCAGCTCGTTCACGAGCGGCCTAGGGGAGCAGTACTTC. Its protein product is CASSSFTSGLGEQYF.

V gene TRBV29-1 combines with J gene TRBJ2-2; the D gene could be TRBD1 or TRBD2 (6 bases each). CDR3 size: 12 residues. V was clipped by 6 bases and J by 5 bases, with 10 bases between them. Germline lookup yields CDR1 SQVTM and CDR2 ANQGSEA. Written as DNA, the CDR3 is TGCAGCGTAACAGGGAGGACCGGGGAGCTGTTTTTT. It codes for CSVTGRTGELFF.

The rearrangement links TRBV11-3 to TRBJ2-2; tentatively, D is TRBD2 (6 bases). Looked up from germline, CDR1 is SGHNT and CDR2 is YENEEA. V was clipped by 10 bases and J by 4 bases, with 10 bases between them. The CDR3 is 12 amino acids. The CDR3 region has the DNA TGTGCCACCCAGACTAGCACCGGGGAGCTGTTTTTT. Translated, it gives CATQTSTGELFF.

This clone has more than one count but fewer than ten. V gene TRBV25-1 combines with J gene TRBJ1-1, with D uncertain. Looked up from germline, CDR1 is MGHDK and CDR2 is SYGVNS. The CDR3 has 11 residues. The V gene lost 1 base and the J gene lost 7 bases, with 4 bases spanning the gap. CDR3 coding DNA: TGTGCCAGCAGTGAATCCCATGAAGCTTTCTTT. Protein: CASSESHEAFF.

CDR3 protein: CASRILFNQPQHF. The DNA of the CDR3 is TGTGCCAGCAGGATACTATTCAATCAGCCCCAGCATTTT. V and J are TRBV28 and TRBJ1-5; D is ambiguous. This CDR3 is 13 amino acids long. Germline V CDR1 and CDR2: MDHEN, SYDVKM. Trimming took 6 bases from V and 3 from J, leaving 9 bases between them.

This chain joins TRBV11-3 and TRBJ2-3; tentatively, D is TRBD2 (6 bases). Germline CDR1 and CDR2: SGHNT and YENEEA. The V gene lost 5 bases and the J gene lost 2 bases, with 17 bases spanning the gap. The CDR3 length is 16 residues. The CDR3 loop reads CASSGGLSGNTDTQYF. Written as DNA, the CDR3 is TGTGCCAGCAGCGGGGGGTTAAGCGGAAACACAGATACGCAGTATTTT.

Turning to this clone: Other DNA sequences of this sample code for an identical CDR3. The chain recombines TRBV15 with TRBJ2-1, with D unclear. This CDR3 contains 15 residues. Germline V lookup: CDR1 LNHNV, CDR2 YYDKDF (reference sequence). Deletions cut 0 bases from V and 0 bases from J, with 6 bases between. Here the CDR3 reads CATSRDPGSYNEQFF. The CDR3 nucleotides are TGTGCCACCAGCAGAGATCCGGGCTCCTACAATGAGCAGTTCTTC.

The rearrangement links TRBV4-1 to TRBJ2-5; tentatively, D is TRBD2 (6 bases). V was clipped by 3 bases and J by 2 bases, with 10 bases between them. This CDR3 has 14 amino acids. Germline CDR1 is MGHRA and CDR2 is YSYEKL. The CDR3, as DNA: TGCGCCAGCAGCCAGTCCGGGACTCAAGAGACCCAGTACTTC. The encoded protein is CASSQSGTQETQYF.

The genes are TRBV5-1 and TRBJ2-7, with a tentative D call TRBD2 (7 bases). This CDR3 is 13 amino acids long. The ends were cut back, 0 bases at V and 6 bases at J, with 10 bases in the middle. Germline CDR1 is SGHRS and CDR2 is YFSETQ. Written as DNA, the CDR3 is TGCGCCAGCAGCTTGGAGGGGGGGCGCGAGCAGTACTTC. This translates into CASSLEGGREQYF.

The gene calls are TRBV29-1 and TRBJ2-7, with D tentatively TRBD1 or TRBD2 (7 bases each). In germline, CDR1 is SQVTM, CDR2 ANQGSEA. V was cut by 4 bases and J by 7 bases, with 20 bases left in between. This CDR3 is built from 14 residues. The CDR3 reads CSVGPRGGVEEQYF. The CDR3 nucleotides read TGCAGCGTTGGCCCCAGGGGGGGAGTGGAAGAGCAGTACTTC.

The CDR3 DNA sequence: TGTGCCAGCAGCTTGGGACAGGGGGGGAGCACAGATACGCAGTATTTT. Protein: CASSLGQGGSTDTQYF. The chain joins TRBV5-5 to TRBJ2-3, with 9 bases fitting TRBD1. The CDR3 runs to 16 residues. V gave up 0 bases and J gave up 0 bases; unmatched junction bases: 2. Germline lookup yields CDR1 SGHKS and CDR2 YYEKEE (reference sequence).

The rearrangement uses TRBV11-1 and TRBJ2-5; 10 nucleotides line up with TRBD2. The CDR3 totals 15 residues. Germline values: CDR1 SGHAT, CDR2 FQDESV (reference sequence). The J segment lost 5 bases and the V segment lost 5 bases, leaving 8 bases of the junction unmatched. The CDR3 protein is CASSGGTSVRETQYF. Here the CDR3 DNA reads TGTGCCAGCAGCGGCGGGACTAGCGTTCGGGAGACCCAGTACTTC. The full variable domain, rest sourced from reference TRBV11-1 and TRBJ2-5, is EAEVAQSPRYKITEKSQAVAFWCDPISGHATLYWYRQILGQGPELLVQFQDESVVDDSQLPKDRFSAERLKGVDSTLKIQPAELGDSAMYLCASSGGTSVRETQYFGPGTRLLVL.

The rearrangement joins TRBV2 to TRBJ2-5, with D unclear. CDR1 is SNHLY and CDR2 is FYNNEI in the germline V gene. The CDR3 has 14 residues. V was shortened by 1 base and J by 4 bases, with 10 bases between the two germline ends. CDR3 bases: TGTGCCAGCAGTGAAGTCGTGAGTGGAGAGACCCAGTACTTC. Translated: CASSEVVSGETQYF.

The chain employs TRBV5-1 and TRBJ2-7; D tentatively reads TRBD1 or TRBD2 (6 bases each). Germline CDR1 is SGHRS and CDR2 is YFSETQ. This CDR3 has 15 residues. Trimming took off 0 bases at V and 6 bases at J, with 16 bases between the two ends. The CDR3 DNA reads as TGCGCCAGCAGCTTGGGCGGGGCAGGGGTGGGCGAGCAGTACTTC. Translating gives CASSLGGAGVGEQYF.